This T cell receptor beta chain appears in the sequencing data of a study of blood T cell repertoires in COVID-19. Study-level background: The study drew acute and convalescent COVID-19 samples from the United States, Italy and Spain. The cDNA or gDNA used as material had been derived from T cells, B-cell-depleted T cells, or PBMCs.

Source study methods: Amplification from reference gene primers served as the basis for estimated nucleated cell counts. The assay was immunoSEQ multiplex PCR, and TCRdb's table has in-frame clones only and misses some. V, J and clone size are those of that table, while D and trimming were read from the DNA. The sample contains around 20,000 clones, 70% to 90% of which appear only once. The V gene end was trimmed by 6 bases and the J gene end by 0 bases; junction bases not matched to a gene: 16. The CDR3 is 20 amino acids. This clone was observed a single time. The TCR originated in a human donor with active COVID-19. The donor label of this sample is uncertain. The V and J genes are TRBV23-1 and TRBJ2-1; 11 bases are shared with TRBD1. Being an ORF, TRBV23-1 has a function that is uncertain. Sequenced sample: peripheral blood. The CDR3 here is CASSPRTGGVRVSSYNEQFF. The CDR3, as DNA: TGCGCCAGCAGCCCCAGGACAGGGGGCGTGCGGGTTAGCTCCTACAATGAGCAGTTCTTC.